The 26 T cell receptor beta chains listed next were all sequenced from one sample in a study of T cell responses to AZD1222 COVID-19 vaccine. The method was immunoSEQ multiplex PCR; TCRdb's version includes in-frame clones alone and lacks a portion of them. The sample lists some 120,000 clones; 90% were seen once. Sequenced material: peripheral blood, taken on day 0 of AZD1222 vaccination. These receptor sequences come from an adult in good health.

This clone has a single count. This sequence joins TRBV28 and TRBJ1-1, with D perhaps TRBD1 (5 bases). Per the germline V gene, CDR1 is MDHEN and CDR2 is SYDVKM. The CDR3 totals 16 residues. Trimming stripped 5 bases from V and 5 bases from J, with 21 bases between. CDR3 sequence reads: CASSPGASFGRTEAFF. The CDR3 nucleotides are TGTGCCAGCAGTCCCGGGGCCTCTTTCGGTAGGACTGAAGCTTTCTTT.

CDR3 DNA sequence: TGTGCCAGCACTGAGACAGGGCGAAATTCACCCCTCCACTTT. Translating gives CASTETGRNSPLHF. The chain has TRBV19 and TRBJ1-6, with 7 bases fitting TRBD1. Germline V lookup: CDR1 LNHDA, CDR2 SQIVND (reference sequence). The CDR3 consists of 14 residues. J gave up 7 bases and V 9 bases, and 9 bases lay outside the gene matches.

This clone was detected once. The chain has TRBV7-9 and TRBJ2-1, with TRBD2 identical over 8 bases. The V segment lost 5 bases and the J segment 0 bases; nucleotides outside the gene matches: 6. The germline V gene encodes CDR1 SEHNR and CDR2 FQNEAQ (reference sequence). The CDR3 spans 16 residues. Here the CDR3 DNA reads TGTGCCAGCAGCATCTTGACTAGCGTCTCCTACAATGAGCAGTTCTTC. Translated: CASSILTSVSYNEQFF.

The chain employs TRBV2 and TRBJ2-7; D is unresolved. Looked up from germline, CDR1 is SNHLY and CDR2 is FYNNEI. The CDR3 spans 13 residues. Trimming pared 1 base from V and 3 bases from J, leaving 7 bases between. The CDR3 sequence is CASSEGNLYEQYF. The CDR3 nucleotides are TGTGCCAGCAGTGAAGGAAACCTCTACGAGCAGTACTTC.

The genes are TRBV10-3 and TRBJ1-1; possibly TRBD1 for D (6 bases). Trimming removed 7 bases at V and 4 bases at J, with 16 bases between. Germline V gene lookup returns CDR1 ENHRY and CDR2 SYGVKD. CDR3 size: 14 residues. The CDR3 here is CAITQGSLSTEAFF. DNA of the CDR3: TGTGCCATCACCCAGGGGAGTCTGAGCACTGAAGCTTTCTTT.

The J gene is TRBJ2-1, the V gene TRBV4-1, with TRBD2 matching 7 bases. CDR1 and CDR2 from the germline V gene are MGHRA and YSYEKL. The CDR3 consists of 17 residues. V gave up 4 bases and J gave up 8 bases; unmatched junction bases: 17. The CDR3 sequence is CASSLSAGSSFGHEQFF. The CDR3 DNA reads as TGCGCCAGCAGCCTCTCAGCGGGGAGCAGCTTTGGACATGAGCAGTTCTTC.

This clone was observed a handful of times. The rearrangement joins TRBV7-9 to TRBJ2-4, with no clear D. The CDR3 length is 15 residues. CDR1 is SEHNR, CDR2 FQNEAQ, per germline (reference sequence). Trimming left V 3 bases short and J 0 bases short, with 9 bases between. CDR3 nucleotide sequence: TGTGCCAGCAGCTTCCAGGAGTTAGCCAAAAACATTCAGTACTTC. This encodes CASSFQELAKNIQYF.

This clone was observed a handful of times. The chain recombines TRBV28 with TRBJ2-5, with 10 bases lining up with TRBD2. Trimming cost V 5 bases and J 5 bases; bases outside gene matches: 5. CDR1 is MDHEN and CDR2 is SYDVKM in the germline V gene. There are 14 residues in the CDR3. Here the CDR3 DNA reads TGTGCCAGCAGTAACCCGGGACTAGCGGAGACCCAGTACTTC. Its protein product is CASSNPGLAETQYF.

The chain recombines TRBV19 with TRBJ2-2, with D unclear. This CDR3 is built from 14 residues. The V end was cut by 6 bases, the J end by 4 bases, with 12 bases between. Germline loops: CDR1 LNHDA, CDR2 SQIVND (reference sequence). The CDR3 reads CASRVQPGTGELFF. DNA of the CDR3: TGTGCCAGTAGGGTCCAGCCCGGCACCGGGGAGCTGTTTTTT.

The genes are TRBV27 and TRBJ2-1; D remains ambiguous. The V end was cut by 2 bases, the J end by 0 bases, with 8 bases between. The CDR3 length is 15 residues. Looked up from germline, CDR1 is MNHEY and CDR2 is SMNVEV (reference sequence). The CDR3, as DNA: TGTGCCAGCAGTTTAGACTTAAGCTCCTACAATGAGCAGTTCTTC. It translates to CASSLDLSSYNEQFF.

The chain recombines TRBV5-1 with TRBJ2-5; weak D call: TRBD2 (6 bases). Germline CDR1 reads SGHRS; CDR2 reads YFSETQ. This CDR3 has 14 residues. The V and J ends lost 4 bases and 1 base respectively, with 11 bases between them. CDR3 sequence reads: CASSPTGGQETQYF. The CDR3 DNA reads TGCGCCAGCAGCCCAACCGGGGGCCAAGAGACCCAGTACTTC.

The chain links TRBV2 to TRBJ1-4; no reliable D call. The CDR3 loop spans 13 amino acids. Trimming took 7 bases from V and 0 from J, leaving 6 bases between them. Germline V gene data show CDR1 as SNHLY and CDR2 as FYNNEI. The CDR3 DNA sequence: TGTGCCAGCAAGAGAGCAACTAATGAAAAACTGTTTTTT. It is translated as CASKRATNEKLFF.

The V gene is TRBV28, the J gene TRBJ1-1; D perhaps matches TRBD1 (6 bases). The germline V gene has CDR1 MDHEN and CDR2 SYDVKM. Trimming stripped 1 base from V and 2 bases from J, with 14 bases between. The CDR3 length is 16 residues. This CDR3 reads CASSLYTGGGNTEAFF. The CDR3 DNA reads TGTGCCAGCAGTTTATATACAGGAGGGGGTAACACTGAAGCTTTCTTT.

This rearrangement joins TRBV14 to TRBJ2-7, with D tentatively TRBD2 (5 bases). Trimming removed 1 base from V and 3 bases from J, with 13 bases in between. CDR3 size: 15 residues. Germline V gives CDR1 SGHDN, CDR2 FVKESK. The CDR3 bases are TGTGCCAGCAGCCAAGTATTTGGGAGCATCTACGAGCAGTACTTC. Amino acid sequence: CASSQVFGSIYEQYF.

This chain connects TRBV6-2 or TRBV6-3 to TRBJ2-7; D is unresolved. CDR3 size: 12 residues. Trimming cost V 5 bases and J 2 bases, with 7 bases left between them. The germline gives CDR1 MNHEY, CDR2 SVGEGT. CDR3 nucleotides: TGTGCCAGCAGTGGAGTCACCTACGAGCAGTACTTC. Amino acid sequence: CASSGVTYEQYF.

The table lists this clone with a few counts. The chain recombines TRBV10-3 with TRBJ1-3; D remains unclear. The V end was cut by 0 bases, the J end by 4 bases, with 10 bases between. The CDR3 loop spans 15 amino acids. Germline-derived CDR1 and CDR2 are ENHRY and SYGVKD. The CDR3 spells CAISESGGRGNTIYF. CDR3 sequence (DNA): TGTGCCATCAGTGAGTCTGGAGGGCGCGGAAACACCATATATTTT.

The rearrangement links TRBV11-2 to TRBJ2-7, with 8 bases aligning to TRBD1. Germline values: CDR1 SGHAT, CDR2 FQNNGV. CDR3 length equals 16 residues. Losses at the gene ends were 2 bases for V and 6 bases for J; bases not matched to a gene: 12. The CDR3 DNA follows: TGTGCCAGCAGCTTAAGCCAGGGGGCTTCATCTTCCGAGCAGTACTTC. Its translation: CASSLSQGASSSEQYF.

The J gene is TRBJ2-2, the V gene TRBV12-5, with D possibly being TRBD1 (6 bases). Germline values: CDR1 LGHNT, CDR2 FRNRAP. V was cut by 2 bases and J by 0 bases, with 19 bases left in between. The CDR3 runs to 19 residues. CDR3 amino acids: CASGLNSGQLVPNTGELFF. In nucleotides, the CDR3 is TGTGCTAGTGGTTTGAATTCCGGACAGCTTGTCCCGAACACCGGGGAGCTGTTTTTT. Complete variable domain (other parts from reference TRBV12-5 and TRBJ2-2): DARVTQTPRHKVTEMGQEVTMRCQPILGHNTVFWYRQTMMQGLELLAYFRNRAPLDDSGMPKDRFSAEMPDATLATLKIQPSEPRDSAVYFCASGLNSGQLVPNTGELFFGEGSRLTVL.

V and J are TRBV6-5 and TRBJ2-3, with D perhaps assigned TRBD1 or TRBD2 (7 bases each). The germline CDR1 and CDR2 sequences are MNHEY and SVGAGI. V lost 6 bases and J 3 bases, leaving 10 bases between the germline ends. This CDR3 is 13 amino acids long. The CDR3 is CASRQGGTDTQYF. Written as DNA, the CDR3 is TGTGCCAGCAGGCAGGGGGGGACAGATACGCAGTATTTT.

The V call is TRBV10-3, the J call TRBJ2-3; D is undetermined. This CDR3 has 12 residues. Trimming removed 3 bases at V and 0 bases at J, with 1 base between. Germline loops: CDR1 ENHRY, CDR2 SYGVKD. For the CDR3, the DNA is TGTGCCATCAGTGACAGCACAGATACGCAGTATTTT. It specifies CAISDSTDTQYF.

This chain connects TRBV11-2 to TRBJ2-2, with a possible D match to TRBD1 (5 bases). Germline CDR1 reads SGHAT; CDR2 reads FQNNGV. V lost 5 bases and J lost 1, with 8 bases in between. CDR3 size: 14 residues. The CDR3 DNA reads TGTGCCAGCAGCCCCGACAGGAACACCGGGGAGCTGTTTTTT. Translation gives CASSPDRNTGELFF.

V usage is TRBV5-1 and J usage is TRBJ1-5; TRBD1 might be the D (5 bases). This CDR3 region has 14 residues. V was cut by 0 bases and J by 8 bases, with 12 bases left in between. Germline CDR1 and CDR2: SGHRS and YFSETQ. This CDR3 reads CASSLAGGGEPQHF. CDR3 DNA: TGCGCCAGCAGCTTGGCCGGGGGAGGTGAGCCCCAGCATTTT.

The rearrangement joins TRBV6-5 to TRBJ2-2; D uncertain. The CDR3 contains 14 residues. Germline V gene sequence: CDR1 MNHEY, CDR2 SVGAGI. V was shortened by 6 bases and J by 7 bases, with 15 bases between the two germline ends. The CDR3 sequence is CASSPDPNRGELFF. The DNA of the CDR3 is TGTGCCAGCAGCCCGGACCCGAACCGCGGGGAGCTGTTTTTT.

This clone was seen just once. This chain joins TRBV18 and TRBJ2-5; tentative D call: TRBD2 (6 bases). The V gene's germline CDR1 is KGHSH and CDR2 LQKENI. This CDR3 has 15 amino acids. V gave up 2 bases and J gave up 5 bases, with 15 bases separating them. CDR3 DNA sequence: TGTGCCAGCTCACCAGTCGGGGGAGGTTCCGAGACCCAGTACTTC. Protein: CASSPVGGGSETQYF.

This clone was seen only once. The chain links TRBV5-4 to TRBJ2-6, with D perhaps matching TRBD2 (7 bases). Trimming removed 3 bases at V and 0 bases at J, with 10 bases between. CDR1 SGHNT and CDR2 YYREEE come from the germline V gene (reference sequence). This CDR3 comprises 16 residues. This CDR3 is CASSSGGRSGANVLTF. The CDR3 DNA follows: TGTGCCAGCAGCTCGGGGGGCCGCTCTGGGGCCAACGTCCTGACTTTC.

V and J are TRBV5-4 and TRBJ2-7; 11 nucleotides match TRBD2. CDR1 is SGHNT and CDR2 is YYREEE in the germline V gene (reference sequence). CDR3 length: 16 amino acids. J was trimmed by 0 bases and V by 4 bases; bases with no gene match: 6. CDR3 amino acids: CASSTWTSGHSYEQYF. DNA for the CDR3: TGTGCCAGCAGCACATGGACTAGCGGGCACTCCTACGAGCAGTACTTC.